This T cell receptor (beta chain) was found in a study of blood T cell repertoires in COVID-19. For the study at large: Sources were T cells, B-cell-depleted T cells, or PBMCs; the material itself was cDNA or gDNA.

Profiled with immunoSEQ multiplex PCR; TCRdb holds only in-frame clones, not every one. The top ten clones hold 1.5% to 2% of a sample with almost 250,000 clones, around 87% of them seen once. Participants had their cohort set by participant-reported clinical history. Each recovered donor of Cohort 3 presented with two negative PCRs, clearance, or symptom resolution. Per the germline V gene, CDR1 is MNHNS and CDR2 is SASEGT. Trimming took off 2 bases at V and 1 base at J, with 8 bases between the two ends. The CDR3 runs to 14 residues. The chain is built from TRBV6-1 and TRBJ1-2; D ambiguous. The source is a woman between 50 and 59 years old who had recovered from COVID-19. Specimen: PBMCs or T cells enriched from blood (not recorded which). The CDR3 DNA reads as TGTGCCAGCAGTGAACCTCACGGTAACTATGGCTACACCTTC. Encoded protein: CASSEPHGNYGYTF.